A single sample is the source of the 20 T cell receptor beta chains below, sequenced in a study of blood T cells in healthy people across ages. Primed by a sample-barcoded 5' primer and a J-beta primer mix, a second PCR proceeded for about 7 to 11 cycles. TCRdb reprocessed the 5' RACE reads with MiXCR, giving one entry per CDR3 protein. The table shows more than 900,000 distinct CDR3 sequences, with almost 25% occurring only once. This same sample was also taken into another study, of T cells of mothers and their children.

The sample comprised blood. These receptors came from a girl under 10 years old in good health.

A word on this clonotype: One end of the junction fails to match germline, which may point to a read error. The chain uses TRBV28 and TRBJ2-7, with TRBD2 matching over 10 bases. The CDR3 spans 16 residues. Germline values: CDR1 MDHEN, CDR2 SYDVKM. The CDR3 is CASSIGWTSGSHEQYF. CDR3 coding DNA: TGTGCCAGCAGTATAGGCTGGACTAGCGGCTCCCACGAGCAGTACTTC.

The rearrangement uses TRBV27 and TRBJ2-2, with D tentatively TRBD2 (5 bases). V dropped 7 bases and J dropped 1 base, with 13 bases sitting between them. The CDR3 is made up of 15 amino acids. The V gene's germline CDR1 is MNHEY and CDR2 SMNVEV (reference sequence). The CDR3 nucleotides are TGTGCCAGCAAGTTCGGCGGGCTGAACACCGGGGAGCTGTTTTTT. It translates to CASKFGGLNTGELFF.

The chain couples TRBV29-1 to TRBJ1-2, with D perhaps matching TRBD1 (6 bases). Germline V lookup: CDR1 SQVTM, CDR2 ANQGSEA. Trimming pared 4 bases from V and 2 bases from J, leaving 14 bases between. The CDR3 is 14 residues long. The CDR3 nucleotides read TGCAGCGTTGTAGCCCGCGACAGGAACTATGGCTACACCTTC. It encodes CSVVARDRNYGYTF.

In this sample, this clonotype turned up many times. The J gene is TRBJ1-2, the V gene TRBV11-2; D not resolved. The CDR3 sequence is 15 residues long. Looked up from germline, CDR1 is SGHAT and CDR2 is FQNNGV. V was shortened by 1 base and J by 5 bases, with 14 bases between the two germline ends. CDR3 loop: CASSLVASGEYGYTF. As DNA, the CDR3 is TGTGCCAGCAGCTTAGTGGCGTCCGGGGAGTATGGCTACACCTTC.

In this sample, this clonotype turned up a few times. V and J are TRBV19 and TRBJ2-1; 9 bases line up with TRBD1. V dropped 8 bases and J dropped 0; count of bases not matched to a gene: 11. In germline, CDR1 is LNHDA, CDR2 SQIVND (reference sequence). The CDR3 is made up of 17 amino acids. CDR3 sequence reads: CASSGTGFVHSYNEQFF. The CDR3 bases are TGTGCCAGTTCCGGGACAGGGTTCGTACACTCCTACAATGAGCAGTTCTTC.

V gene TRBV7-3 combines with J gene TRBJ2-7; 10 nucleotides align to TRBD1. V shed 2 bases, J shed 5 bases, and the junction held 9 bases outside the gene matches. Germline CDR1 SGHTA, CDR2 FQGTGA. This CDR3 is 16 amino acids long. This CDR3 reads CASSLFPLGTGDEQYF. CDR3 nucleotides: TGTGCCAGCAGCTTATTCCCCCTTGGGACAGGGGACGAGCAGTACTTC.

A few counts support this clonotype. V is TRBV5-1 and J is TRBJ2-5; the match to TRBD1 covers 7 bases. The CDR3 spans 15 residues. The V gene end was trimmed by 3 bases and the J gene end by 5 bases; junction bases not matched to a gene: 10. Looked up from germline, CDR1 is SGHRS and CDR2 is YFSETQ. The CDR3 region is CASSYVGGELETQYF. For the CDR3, the DNA is TGCGCCAGCAGCTATGTAGGGGGCGAGTTGGAGACCCAGTACTTC. Full variable domain (missing parts from reference TRBV5-1 and TRBJ2-5): KAGVTQTPRYLIKTRGQQVTLSCSPISGHRSVSWYQQTPGQGLQFLFEYFSETQRNKGNFPGRFSGRQFSNSRSEMNVSTLELGDSALYLCASSYVGGELETQYFGPGTRLLVL.

This clonotype turned up a few times. The chain recombines TRBV4-2 with TRBJ2-3, with 9 bases fitting TRBD2. There are 17 residues in the CDR3. Looked up from germline, CDR1 is LGHNA and CDR2 is YNFKEQ. After removal of 1 base from V and 3 bases from J, the junction contained 8 bases not matched to a gene. The DNA of the CDR3 is TGTGCCAGCAGCCAAGGAAGGCGGGGGGGCGGGACAGATACGCAGTATTTT. The encoded protein is CASSQGRRGGGTDTQYF.

In its sample, this clonotype was seen a few times. V and J are TRBV12-3 or TRBV12-4 and TRBJ1-2; D gene unclear. The CDR3 runs to 13 residues. Trimming shortened V by 5 bases and J by 4 bases, and 11 bases separated the two germline ends. The CDR3 DNA reads TGTGCCAGCAGTCCCGACGGAATCTATGGCTACACCTTC. This translates into CASSPDGIYGYTF.

The table lists this clonotype with a few counts. The rearrangement uses TRBV2 and TRBJ1-4; D unresolved. V was cut by 3 bases and J by 0 bases, with 5 bases left in between. Germline CDR1 reads SNHLY; CDR2 reads FYNNEI. The CDR3 contains 14 residues. CDR3 DNA sequence: TGTGCCAGCAGTGACCGAACAACTAATGAAAAACTGTTTTTT. It codes for CASSDRTTNEKLFF.

The chain is built from TRBV20-1 and TRBJ2-3; TRBD2 might be the D (6 bases). V gave up 5 bases and J gave up 2 bases, with 17 bases separating them. Looked up from germline, CDR1 is DFQATT and CDR2 is SNEGSKA (reference sequence). The CDR3 has 15 amino acids. The CDR3 DNA reads TGCAGTGCTGTCAGAGGGGACTTACCCACAGATACGCAGTATTTT. Translated: CSAVRGDLPTDTQYF.

This clonotype was seen more than once but under ten times. The CDR3 here is CASGTWDSETQYF. The CDR3 bases are TGTGCTAGTGGTACCTGGGACAGTGAGACCCAGTACTTC. V is TRBV12-5 and J is TRBJ2-5; 7 positions agree with TRBD1. CDR1 and CDR2 (germline): LGHNT, FRNRAP. The CDR3 extends over 13 amino acids. The ends lost 5 bases at V and 5 bases at J; junction bases unmatched: 5. Filled out from reference TRBV12-5 and TRBJ2-5, the complete variable domain reads DARVTQTPRHKVTEMGQEVTMRCQPILGHNTVFWYRQTMMQGLELLAYFRNRAPLDDSGMPKDRFSAEMPDATLATLKIQPSEPRDSAVYFCASGTWDSETQYFGPGTRLLVL.

The chain combines TRBV29-1 with TRBJ2-5; 10 bases match TRBD2. The CDR3 has 14 residues. Germline CDR1 reads SQVTM; CDR2 reads ANQGSEA. Trimming removed 3 bases from V and 5 bases from J; junction bases left unmatched: 6. The CDR3 spells CSVDTSGRAETQYF. The CDR3 nucleotides are TGCAGCGTTGATACGAGCGGGAGGGCCGAGACCCAGTACTTC.

The chain uses TRBV21-1 and TRBJ2-5; TRBD1 is the table's D call, not checked against the DNA. TRBV21-1 has pseudogene status. The CDR3 has 15 amino acids. The CDR3, as DNA: TGTGCCAGCAGCCCACTCCGGGACACACCAGAGACCCAGTACTTC. Translation: CASSPLRDTPETQYF.

V usage is TRBV29-1 and J usage is TRBJ1-2; D uncertain. The V end lost 6 bases, the J end lost 6 bases, and 17 bases lay between the germline ends. The CDR3 spans 13 residues. The germline gives CDR1 SQVTM, CDR2 ANQGSEA. The chain's CDR3 is CSVLSRSVHGYTF. The CDR3 DNA reads TGCAGCGTGTTATCTCGGAGCGTTCATGGCTACACCTTC.

This clonotype was counted only a few times. J is TRBJ1-3 and V is TRBV7-2; D perhaps matches TRBD1 (6 bases). CDR1 and CDR2 (germline): SGHTA, FQGNSA. V dropped 1 base and J dropped 6 bases, with 13 bases sitting between them. The CDR3 is 15 amino acids. CDR3 sequence: CASSLEQGSANTIYF. As DNA, the CDR3 is TGTGCCAGCAGCTTAGAGCAGGGGAGTGCAAACACCATATATTTT.

This rearrangement joins TRBV7-8 to TRBJ1-5; no firm D call. The CDR3 length is 15 residues. Deletions cut 2 bases from V and 3 bases from J, with 11 bases between. Germline loops: CDR1 SGHVS, CDR2 FQNEAQ. CDR3 region: CASSLSPGNNQPQHF. CDR3 coding DNA: TGTGCCAGCAGCTTAAGTCCTGGGAACAATCAGCCCCAGCATTTT.

Only a few counts were recorded for this clonotype. This rearrangement joins TRBV28 to TRBJ2-3, with TRBD1 matching 8 bases. CDR1 and CDR2 from the germline V gene are MDHEN and SYDVKM. J gave up 0 bases and V 8 bases, and 7 bases lay outside the gene matches. CDR3 length: 15 amino acids. CDR3 in DNA: TGTGCCAGCTGCTTACAGGGGGTCAGCACAGATACGCAGTATTTT. This codes for CASCLQGVSTDTQYF.

The chain joins TRBV5-1 to TRBJ1-1; the D gene is possibly TRBD1 (5 bases). Germline V gives CDR1 SGHRS, CDR2 YFSETQ. V lost 2 bases, J lost 4 bases, and 18 bases lay in between. This CDR3 spans 16 amino acids. The CDR3 bases are TGCGCCAGCAGCTTTGAGAATGTCGGGAGGGGCACTGAAGCTTTCTTT. It is translated as CASSFENVGRGTEAFF. Full variable domain (outside the CDR3, taken from reference TRBV5-1 and TRBJ1-1): KAGVTQTPRYLIKTRGQQVTLSCSPISGHRSVSWYQQTPGQGLQFLFEYFSETQRNKGNFPGRFSGRQFSNSRSEMNVSTLELGDSALYLCASSFENVGRGTEAFFGQGTRLTVV.

In its sample, this clonotype was seen a few times. The CDR3 sequence is CSARDFRMITDTQYF. CDR3 DNA sequence: TGCAGTGCTAGAGATTTTCGGATGATCACAGATACGCAGTATTTT. The chain joins TRBV20-1 to TRBJ2-3; D remains ambiguous. The ends were cut back, 0 bases at V and 2 bases at J, with 12 bases in the middle. The germline V gene encodes CDR1 DFQATT and CDR2 SNEGSKA (reference sequence). The CDR3 is 15 residues long.